The entry that follows covers one T cell receptor beta chain sequence. Its antigen is unknown. Each of the patients experienced relapse following autologous stem cell transplantation, and their brentuximab vedotin exposure differed. This specimen comes from a study of PD-1 blockade in classical Hodgkin lymphoma. Overall study results and limits: TCR diversity rose significantly by C4D1 in CD4+ but not CD8+ cells.

Generated by immunoSEQ multiplex PCR, the TCRdb table keeps only in-frame clones and is missing some. The data hold 50,000 to 75,000 clones, with more than 75% observed a single time. Germline V gene sequence: CDR1 MNHNS, CDR2 SASEGT. The length of the CDR3 is 13 residues. V was cut by 8 bases and J by 0 bases, with 10 bases left in between. The V and J genes are TRBV6-1 and TRBJ1-1; D may be TRBD1 (5 bases). Material: peripheral blood mononuclear cells (PBMCs), obtained before the second cycle of nivolumab. This TCR derives from a human donor with classical Hodgkin lymphoma. The CDR3 sequence: CASGGGVNTEAFF. The CDR3, as DNA: TGTGCCAGCGGGGGGGGAGTGAACACTGAAGCTTTCTTT.